The rows below give T cell receptor beta chains drawn from one sample of a study of OX40 agonist ivuxolimab in advanced cancers. TCRdb's table, derived via immunoSEQ multiplex PCR, lists solely in-frame clones and lacks some. The sample contains tens of thousands of clones, roughly 89% of which appear only once. Sequencing was performed on CD4+ or CD8+ T cells sorted from blood, taken in a trial of the OX40 agonist ivuxolimab. These receptor sequences come from an adult with an advanced solid tumor such as melanoma, head and neck, liver or kidney cancer. Each CDR3 is given with its conserved first and last residue. A D gene is named only where the DNA matches it firmly. Not every row has a clone size; where given, it reads once, few, many or a size class.

TRBJ2-1 | NA | TRBV25-1 | TRBD2 | TGTGCCAGCAGTGAATTGGGAGCGGGAGGGGCCACCGATGAGCAGTTCTTC | CASSELGAGGATDEQFF
TRBJ1-2 | NA | TRBV6-5 | TRBD1 | TGTGCCAGCAGTTACAACCCGGGACAGGGCCCGTCTGGCTACACCTTC | CASSYNPGQGPSGYTF
TRBJ1-2 | NA | TRBV7-2 | TRBD1 | TGTGCCAGCAGCTTAGCGGTATTAGGGACAGCCTATGGCTACACCTTC | CASSLAVLGTAYGYTF
TRBJ1-3 | NA | TRBV2 | NA | TGTGCCAGCAGTGAAAGGGGCACTAGCTCTGGAAACACCATATATTTT | CASSERGTSSGNTIYF
TRBJ2-3 | once | TRBV19 | NA | TGTGCCAGTAGTATTCGTGGACTGCCCGGGGATACGCAGTATTTT | CASSIRGLPGDTQYF
TRBJ2-1 | NA | TRBV27 | TRBD2 | TGTGCCAGCAGTTTATGGGCTAGCGGGAACTACAATGAGCAGTTCTTC | CASSLWASGNYNEQFF
TRBJ2-2 | NA | TRBV25-1 | TRBD1 | TGTGCCAGCAGTGAATATTCGGGGCAGGGGGACACCGGGGAGCTGTTTTTT | CASSEYSGQGDTGELFF
TRBJ1-4 | NA | TRBV19 | NA | TGTGCCAGTAGTATGTGGGGGGCGACTAATGAAAAACTGTTTTTT | CASSMWGATNEKLFF
TRBJ1-2 | NA | TRBV11-2 | NA | TGTGCCAGCAGCCCACTAGGGGGAGGGATTAGGGGCTACACCTTC | CASSPLGGGIRGYTF
TRBJ1-2 | NA | TRBV30 | TRBD1 | TGTGCCTGGAGTGTACGCAGGACAGGGGGTGAATATGGCTACACCTTC | CAWSVRRTGGEYGYTF
TRBJ2-2 | NA | TRBV5-4 | NA | TGTGCCAGCAGCTTCGGCGCCAGCACAGCCACCGGGGAGCTGTTTTTT | CASSFGASTATGELFF
TRBJ1-3 | NA | TRBV7-9 | NA | TGTGCCAGCAGCTTAGCGCTGAACTCGCCGGGCGGAAACACCATATATTTT | CASSLALNSPGGNTIYF
TRBJ1-5 | once | TRBV7-8 | NA | TGTGCCAGCAGCCCCCGTAGGGCGAGCAATCAGCCCCAGCATTTT | CASSPRRASNQPQHF